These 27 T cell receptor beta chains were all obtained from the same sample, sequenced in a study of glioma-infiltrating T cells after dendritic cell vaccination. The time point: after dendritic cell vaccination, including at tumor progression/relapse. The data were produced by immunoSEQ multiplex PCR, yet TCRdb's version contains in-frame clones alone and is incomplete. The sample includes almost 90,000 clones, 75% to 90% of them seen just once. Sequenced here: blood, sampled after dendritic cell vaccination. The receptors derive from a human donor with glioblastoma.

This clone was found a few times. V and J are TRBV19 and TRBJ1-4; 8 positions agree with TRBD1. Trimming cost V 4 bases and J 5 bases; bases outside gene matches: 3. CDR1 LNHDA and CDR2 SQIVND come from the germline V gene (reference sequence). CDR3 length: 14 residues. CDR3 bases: TGTGCCAGTAGTAGACAGGGGTTGAATGAAAAACTGTTTTTT. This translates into CASSRQGLNEKLFF.

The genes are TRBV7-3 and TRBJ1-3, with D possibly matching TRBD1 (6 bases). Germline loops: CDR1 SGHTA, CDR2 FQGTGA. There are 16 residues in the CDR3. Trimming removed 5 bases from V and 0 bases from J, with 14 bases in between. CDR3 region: CASSEQGGGSGNTIYF. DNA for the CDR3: TGTGCCAGCAGCGAACAGGGTGGAGGCTCTGGAAACACCATATATTTT.

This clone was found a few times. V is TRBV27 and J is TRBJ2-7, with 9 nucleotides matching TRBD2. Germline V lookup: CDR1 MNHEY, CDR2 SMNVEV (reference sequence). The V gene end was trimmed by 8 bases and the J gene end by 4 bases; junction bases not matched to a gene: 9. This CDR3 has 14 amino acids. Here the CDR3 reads CASRAGGAPYEQYF. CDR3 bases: TGTGCCAGCCGGGCGGGGGGGGCGCCGTACGAGCAGTACTTC.

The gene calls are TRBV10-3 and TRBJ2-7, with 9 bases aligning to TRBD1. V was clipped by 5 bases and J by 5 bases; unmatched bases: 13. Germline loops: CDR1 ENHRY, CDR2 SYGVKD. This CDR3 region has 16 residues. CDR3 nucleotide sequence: TGTGCCATCAGTCGGGGACCGGGACAGGGCTTCAACGAGCAGTACTTC. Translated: CAISRGPGQGFNEQYF.

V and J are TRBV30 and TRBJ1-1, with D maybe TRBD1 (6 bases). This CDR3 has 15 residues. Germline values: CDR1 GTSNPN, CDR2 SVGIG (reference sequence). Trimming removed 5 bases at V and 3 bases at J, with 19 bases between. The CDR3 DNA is TGTGCCTGGGTCCGGGGGGCGAGATCCGACACTGAAGCTTTCTTT. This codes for CAWVRGARSDTEAFF. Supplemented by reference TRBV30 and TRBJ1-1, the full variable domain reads SQTIHQWPATLVQPVGSPLSLECTVEGTSNPNLYWYRQAAGRGLQLLFYSVGIGQISSEVPQNLSASRPQDRQFILSSKKLLLSDSGFYLCAWVRGARSDTEAFFGQGTRLTVV.

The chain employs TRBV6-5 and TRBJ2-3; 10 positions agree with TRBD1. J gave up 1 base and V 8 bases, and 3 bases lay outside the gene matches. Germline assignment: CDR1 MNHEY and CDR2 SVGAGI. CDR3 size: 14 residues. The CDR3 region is CASRDRGGTDTQYF. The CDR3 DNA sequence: TGTGCCAGCCGGGACAGGGGTGGCACAGATACGCAGTATTTT.

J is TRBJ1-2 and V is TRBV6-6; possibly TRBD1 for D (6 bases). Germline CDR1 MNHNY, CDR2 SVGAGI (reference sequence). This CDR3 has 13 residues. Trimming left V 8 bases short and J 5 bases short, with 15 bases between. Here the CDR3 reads CASGMGAGYGYTF. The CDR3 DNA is TGTGCCAGCGGAATGGGGGCCGGGTATGGCTACACCTTC.

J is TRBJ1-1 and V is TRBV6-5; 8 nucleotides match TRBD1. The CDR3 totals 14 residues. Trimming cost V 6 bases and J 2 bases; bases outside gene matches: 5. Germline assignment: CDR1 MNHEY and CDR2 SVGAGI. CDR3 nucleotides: TGTGCCAGCAGCCGGGACAGGCTAAACACTGAAGCTTTCTTT. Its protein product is CASSRDRLNTEAFF.

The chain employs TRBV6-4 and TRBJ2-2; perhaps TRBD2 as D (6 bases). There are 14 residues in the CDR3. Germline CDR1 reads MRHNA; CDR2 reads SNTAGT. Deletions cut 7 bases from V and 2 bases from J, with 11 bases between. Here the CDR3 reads CASKGDLNTGELFF. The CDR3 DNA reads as TGTGCCAGCAAAGGGGACTTAAACACCGGGGAGCTGTTTTTT.

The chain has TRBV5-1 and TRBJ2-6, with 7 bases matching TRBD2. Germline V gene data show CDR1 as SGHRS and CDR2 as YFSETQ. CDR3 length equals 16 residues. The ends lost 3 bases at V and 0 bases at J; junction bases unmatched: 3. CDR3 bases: TGCGCCAGCAGCTCCGGGGGGTACTCTGGGGCCAACGTCCTGACTTTC. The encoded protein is CASSSGGYSGANVLTF. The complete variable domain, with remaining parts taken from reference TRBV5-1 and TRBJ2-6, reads KAGVTQTPRYLIKTRGQQVTLSCSPISGHRSVSWYQQTPGQGLQFLFEYFSETQRNKGNFPGRFSGRQFSNSRSEMNVSTLELGDSALYLCASSSGGYSGANVLTFGAGSRLTVL.

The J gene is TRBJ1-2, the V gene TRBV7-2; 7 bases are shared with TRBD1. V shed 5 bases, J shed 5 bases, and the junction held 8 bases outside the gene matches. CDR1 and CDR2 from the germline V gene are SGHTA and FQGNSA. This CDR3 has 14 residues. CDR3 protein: CASSAEQGRYGYTF. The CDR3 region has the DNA TGTGCCAGCAGCGCAGAACAGGGGAGGTATGGCTACACCTTC.

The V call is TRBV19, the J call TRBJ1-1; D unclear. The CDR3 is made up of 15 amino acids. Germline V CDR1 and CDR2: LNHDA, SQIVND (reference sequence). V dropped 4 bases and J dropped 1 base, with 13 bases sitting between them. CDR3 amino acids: CASSNPVRGNTEAFF. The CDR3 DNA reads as TGTGCCAGTAGTAATCCCGTCCGGGGGAACACTGAAGCTTTCTTT.

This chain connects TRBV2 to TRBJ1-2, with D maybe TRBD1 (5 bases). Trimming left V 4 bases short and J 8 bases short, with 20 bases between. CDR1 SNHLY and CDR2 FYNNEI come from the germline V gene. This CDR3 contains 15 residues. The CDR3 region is CASSVGGRALGGYTF. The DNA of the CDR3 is TGTGCCAGCAGTGTGGGAGGCAGGGCTCTAGGGGGCTACACCTTC.

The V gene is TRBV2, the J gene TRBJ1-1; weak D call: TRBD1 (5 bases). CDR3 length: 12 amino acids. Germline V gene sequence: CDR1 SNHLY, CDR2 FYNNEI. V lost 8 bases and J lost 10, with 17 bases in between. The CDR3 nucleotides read TGTGCCAGCGGAGGGGAGGGGAGGGGAGCTTTCTTT. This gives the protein CASGGEGRGAFF.

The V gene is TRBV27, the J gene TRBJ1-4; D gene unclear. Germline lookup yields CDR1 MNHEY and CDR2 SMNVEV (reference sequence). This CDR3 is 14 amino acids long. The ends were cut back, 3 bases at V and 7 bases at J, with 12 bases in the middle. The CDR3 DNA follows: TGTGCCAGCAGTTTCGGAGGGCTAGGTGAAAAACTGTTTTTT. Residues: CASSFGGLGEKLFF.

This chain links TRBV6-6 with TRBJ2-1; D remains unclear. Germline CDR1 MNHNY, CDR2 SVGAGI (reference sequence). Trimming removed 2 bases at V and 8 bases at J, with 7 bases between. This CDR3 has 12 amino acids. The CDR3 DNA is TGTGCCAGCAGTTACCGCGGTGATGAGCAGTTCTTC. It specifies CASSYRGDEQFF.

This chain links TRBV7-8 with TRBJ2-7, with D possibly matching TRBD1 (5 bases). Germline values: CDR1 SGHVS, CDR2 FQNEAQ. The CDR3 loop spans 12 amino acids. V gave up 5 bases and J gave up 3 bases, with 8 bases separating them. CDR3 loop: CASSTGSYEQYF. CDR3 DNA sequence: TGTGCCAGCAGCACAGGAAGCTACGAGCAGTACTTC.

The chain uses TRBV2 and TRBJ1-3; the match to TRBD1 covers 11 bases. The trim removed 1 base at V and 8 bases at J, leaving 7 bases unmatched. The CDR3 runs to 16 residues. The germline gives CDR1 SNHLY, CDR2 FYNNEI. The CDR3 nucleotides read TGTGCCAGCAGTGAAGGGGACAGGGGGGGCGGCGACACCATATATTTT. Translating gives CASSEGDRGGGDTIYF.

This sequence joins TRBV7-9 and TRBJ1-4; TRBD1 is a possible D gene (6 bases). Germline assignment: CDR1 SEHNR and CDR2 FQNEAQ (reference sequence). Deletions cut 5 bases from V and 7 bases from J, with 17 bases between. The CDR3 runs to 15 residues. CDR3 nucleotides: TGTGCCAGCAGCCATAACAGGGTACGCGGTGAAAAACTGTTTTTT. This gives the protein CASSHNRVRGEKLFF.

The CDR3 region has the DNA TGTGCCACCAGCAGAGATCTCCGGGTCACTGAAGCTTTCTTT. It yields the protein CATSRDLRVTEAFF. V usage is TRBV15 and J usage is TRBJ1-1, with unresolved D. V shed 0 bases and J shed 4 bases, with 9 bases lying between them. This CDR3 is 14 amino acids long. CDR1 and CDR2 from the germline V gene are LNHNV and YYDKDF (reference sequence).

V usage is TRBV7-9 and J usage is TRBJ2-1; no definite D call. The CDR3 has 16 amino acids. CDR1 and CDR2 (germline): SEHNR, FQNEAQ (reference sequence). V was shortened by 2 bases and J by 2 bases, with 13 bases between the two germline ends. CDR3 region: CASSLLLGRTYNEQFF. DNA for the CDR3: TGTGCCAGCAGCTTATTATTGGGCAGGACCTACAATGAGCAGTTCTTC.

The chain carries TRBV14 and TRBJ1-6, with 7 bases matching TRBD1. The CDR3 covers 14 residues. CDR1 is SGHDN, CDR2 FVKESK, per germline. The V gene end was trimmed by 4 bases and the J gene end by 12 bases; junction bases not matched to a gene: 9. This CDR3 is CASSRLDRPEPLHF. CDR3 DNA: TGTGCCAGCAGCCGGTTGGACAGGCCAGAACCCCTCCACTTT.

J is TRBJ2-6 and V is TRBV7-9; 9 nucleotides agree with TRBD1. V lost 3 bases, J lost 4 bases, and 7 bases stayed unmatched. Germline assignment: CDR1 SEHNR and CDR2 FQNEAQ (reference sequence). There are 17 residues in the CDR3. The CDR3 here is CASSFTGGVGGANVLTF. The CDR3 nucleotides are TGTGCCAGCAGCTTTACAGGGGGCGTGGGAGGGGCCAACGTCCTGACTTTC.

The CDR3 here is CASSPDRGGEQYF. DNA for the CDR3: TGTGCCAGCAGTCCCGACAGGGGCGGCGAGCAGTACTTC. The chain uses TRBV2 and TRBJ2-7; 8 bases fit TRBD1. CDR3 size: 13 residues. Germline V CDR1 and CDR2: SNHLY, FYNNEI. V gave up 5 bases and J gave up 6 bases; unmatched junction bases: 6.

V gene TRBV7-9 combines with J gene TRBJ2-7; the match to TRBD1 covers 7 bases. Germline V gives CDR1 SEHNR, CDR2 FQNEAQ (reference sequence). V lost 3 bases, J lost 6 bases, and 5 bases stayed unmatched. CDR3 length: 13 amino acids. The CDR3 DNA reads TGTGCCAGCAGCTTCGGACAGGTACTCGAGCAGTACTTC. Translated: CASSFGQVLEQYF.

CDR3 residues: CAIRELAGANTGELFF. CDR3 nucleotides: TGTGCCATCAGGGAACTAGCGGGGGCCAACACCGGGGAGCTGTTTTTT. The chain is built from TRBV10-3 and TRBJ2-2; 11 bases match TRBD2. The CDR3 length is 16 residues. The trim removed 6 bases at V and 2 bases at J, leaving 5 bases unmatched. Germline-derived CDR1 and CDR2 are ENHRY and SYGVKD.

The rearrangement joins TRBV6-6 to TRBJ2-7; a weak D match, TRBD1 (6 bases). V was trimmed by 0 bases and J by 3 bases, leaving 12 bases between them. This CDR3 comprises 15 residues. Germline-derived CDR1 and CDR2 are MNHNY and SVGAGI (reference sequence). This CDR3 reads CASSYSIEQGYEQYF. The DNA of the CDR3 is TGTGCCAGCAGTTACTCGATTGAACAGGGCTACGAGCAGTACTTC.